This T cell receptor beta chain emerged from a study of somatic mutations in cytotoxic T cells in rheumatoid arthritis. Profiling relied on immunoSEQ multiplex PCR, and the TCRdb table lists in-frame clones only, not all of them. The sample yields over 10,000 clones, under 85% seen once. Germline V lookup: CDR1 LNHDA, CDR2 SQIVND (reference sequence). This CDR3 is built from 16 residues. Trimming stripped 8 bases from V and 6 bases from J, with 22 bases between. The sample taken for sequencing was CD8+ T cells sorted from blood. This receptor was obtained from an older woman in good health. The chain employs TRBV19 and TRBJ2-2; possible D gene TRBD1, 6 bases. The CDR3 protein is CASSWGLGSLAGELFF. The CDR3 coding sequence is TGTGCCAGTTCATGGGGGCTGGGGTCTTTGGCCGGGGAGCTGTTTTTT.